This is a list of T cell receptor beta chains from one sample in a study of blood T cells in healthy people across ages. TCRdb called the 5' RACE reads again in MiXCR, with one record for every CDR3 protein. The sample carries approximately 880,000 distinct CDR3 sequences, around 46% recorded once. Sequenced: blood. The receptors were gathered from a man between 25 and 39 years old in good health. Each CDR3 is given with its conserved first and last residue. The D gene is left open where the match is weak. Expanded clones get a size class; other rows say once, few or many, or leave the size out.

J gene,V gene,D gene,clone size,CDR3 DNA,CDR3 protein
TRBJ2-7,TRBV21-1,-,-,TGTGCCAGCAGCCGATCTTGGGCCAGGGCGTTCGACGAGCAGTACTTC,CASSRSWARAFDEQYF
TRBJ2-5,TRBV7-2,-,-,TGTGCCAGCAGCTTACAGGTGATGGCGGAGACCCAGTACTTC,CASSLQVMAETQYF
TRBJ1-5,TRBV5-5,TRBD1,-,TGTGCCAGCAGCTCCGGGGGACAGGGGGGGAATCAGCCCCGGCATTTT,CASSSGGQGGNQPRHF
TRBJ2-1,TRBV7-7,TRBD1,-,TGTGCCAGCAGCTTAGACAGGGGGCAGTTTGAGCAGTTCTTC,CASSLDRGQFEQFF
TRBJ1-5,TRBV27,-,once,TGTGCCAGCAGTTTCCTCCTGAGAAGCAATCAGCCCCAGCATTTT,CASSFLLRSNQPQHF
TRBJ2-3,TRBV5-1,-,-,TGCGCCAGCAGCTTGGATAACGGGGGCCCCACAGATACGCAGTATTTT,CASSLDNGGPTDTQYF
TRBJ2-5,TRBV29-1,TRBD1,-,TGCAGCGCCCTTACAGGGGACGGGGAGACCCAGTACTTC,CSALTGDGETQYF
TRBJ2-1,TRBV4-2,-,-,TGTGCCAGCAGCCAAGAGACGGGGCCAGCCAATGAGCAGTTCTTC,CASSQETGPANEQFF
TRBJ2-5,TRBV28,-,-,TGTGCCAGCAAATCCTCGTTGGGGGAAGAGACCCAGTACTTC,CASKSSLGEETQYF
TRBJ2-7,TRBV27,-,-,TGTGCCAGCAGTTTTACCGGCAGTCAGGAAGAGCAGTACTTC,CASSFTGSQEEQYF
TRBJ1-1,TRBV24-1,-,-,TGTGCCACCAGTGAAGGGGACCTGAACACTGAAGCTTTCTTT,CATSEGDLNTEAFF
TRBJ2-1,TRBV27,TRBD1,-,TGTGCCAGCAGTCCTCGGTCCGGGACAGGGGGTCACAATGAGCAGTTCTTC,CASSPRSGTGGHNEQFF
TRBJ1-4,TRBV7-2,TRBD1,-,TGTGCCAGCAGCTCAGGGGGTTACAATGAAAAACTGTTTTTT,CASSSGGYNEKLFF
TRBJ2-7,TRBV6-5,TRBD1,-,TGTGCCAGCAGTTATCAGCGTGGACAGGGGGCCTACGAGCAGTACTTC,CASSYQRGQGAYEQYF
TRBJ2-7,TRBV4-1,-,many,TGCGCCAGCAGCCAAGTCCGAGGCAGTTCCTACGAGCAGTACTTC,CASSQVRGSSYEQYF